Listed below are T cell receptor beta chains from one sample, sequenced in a study of graft-versus-host responses after intestinal transplantation. No antigen has been identified for these receptors. The protocol was immunoSEQ multiplex PCR, while the TCRdb copy is restricted to in-frame clones and leaves out a portion. This sample has tens of thousands of clones; approximately 94% occur once, and the top ten carry less than 0.65%. The material sequenced was unstimulated CD8+ T cells sorted from spleen or lymph node cells, taken before intestinal transplant. Receptors were obtained from a human donor who received an intestinal transplant. CDR3s include the opening cysteine and the closing phenylalanine or tryptophan. D genes are given only for firm matches. Not all rows give a size; the values are once, few, many and, for expanded clones, a class.

NA TRBJ2-1 TRBV29-1 TRBD2 CSAQGLAGGHLSYNEQFF TGCAGCGCCCAGGGACTAGCGGGAGGGCACCTGTCCTACAATGAGCAGTTCTTC
NA TRBJ1-4 TRBV18 TRBD1 CASSSGTEVEKLFF TGTGCCAGCTCATCCGGGACAGAGGTTGAAAAACTGTTTTTT
NA TRBJ1-2 TRBV13 NA CASSLSGALILYGYTF TGTGCCAGCAGCTTATCGGGGGCCCTTATCCTATATGGCTACACCTTC
NA TRBJ1-1 TRBV11-2 NA CASSLGPDRRKNTEAFF TGTGCCAGCAGCTTAGGTCCTGACAGGCGAAAGAACACTGAAGCTTTCTTT
NA TRBJ1-2 TRBV9 TRBD1 CASSARDRKIYGYTF TGTGCCAGCAGCGCCCGGGACAGGAAAATCTATGGCTACACCTTC
once TRBJ2-1 TRBV27 TRBD1 CASSHPTGGNNEQFF TGTGCCAGCAGCCATCCGACAGGGGGGAACAATGAGCAGTTCTTC
once TRBJ1-1 TRBV19 TRBD1 CASSIGDRMNTEAFF TGTGCCAGTAGTATAGGGGACAGGATGAACACTGAAGCTTTCTTT
NA TRBJ1-1 TRBV29-1 TRBD1 CSVGGQGVANTEAFF TGCAGCGTTGGAGGACAGGGGGTGGCGAACACTGAAGCTTTCTTT
NA TRBJ1-4 TRBV6-5 NA CASSTPSTNEKLFF TGTGCCAGCAGTACGCCGTCAACTAATGAAAAACTGTTTTTT
NA TRBJ2-2 TRBV27 NA CASSSIDRINTGELFF TGTGCCAGCAGTTCCATAGACAGGATAAACACCGGGGAGCTGTTTTTT
once TRBJ1-1 TRBV4-2 NA CASSQDGEDGGRAFF TGTGCCAGCAGCCAAGACGGGGAAGACGGGGGGCGAGCTTTCTTT
NA TRBJ2-7 TRBV7-9 NA CASSLGARRKQYF TGTGCCAGCAGCTTAGGTGCTCGGCGGAAGCAGTACTTC
once TRBJ2-7 TRBV25-1 TRBD2 CASSESGGGYEQYF TGTGCCAGCAGTGAATCGGGAGGGGGCTACGAGCAGTACTTC
NA TRBJ2-3 TRBV5-6 TRBD2 CASSSGLAGRTDTQYF TGTGCCAGCAGCTCTGGACTAGCGGGACGCACAGATACGCAGTATTTT
NA TRBJ2-1 TRBV19 TRBD2 CASSPTSGLAGVDEQFF TGTGCCAGTAGTCCCACCTCGGGACTAGCGGGAGTCGATGAGCAGTTCTTC
NA TRBJ2-5 TRBV2 NA CASSRFLQETQYF TGTGCCAGCAGTCGCTTCCTCCAAGAGACCCAGTACTTC
NA TRBJ1-1 TRBV30 NA CAWAQGMNTEAFF TGTGCCTGGGCGCAGGGGATGAACACTGAAGCTTTCTTT
NA TRBJ2-7 TRBV10-2 TRBD1 CASSTGGSYEQYF TGCGCCAGCAGCACAGGGGGTTCCTACGAGCAGTACTTC
NA TRBJ1-1 TRBV5-1 NA CASSLEGSIGTEAFF TGCGCCAGCAGCTTGGAGGGCAGTATAGGAACTGAAGCTTTCTTT
NA TRBJ2-6 TRBV19 NA CASSRVEPYSGANVLTF TGTGCCAGTAGTAGGGTCGAACCTTACTCTGGGGCCAACGTCCTGACTTTC
NA TRBJ2-3 TRBV9 NA CASSVSRFSGNTDTQYF TGTGCCAGCAGCGTATCCCGTTTCTCGGGGAACACAGATACGCAGTATTTT
NA TRBJ2-7 TRBV4-1 NA CASSLGPFMRRVYEQYF TGCGCCAGCAGCCTCGGTCCGTTTATGAGGAGAGTCTACGAGCAGTACTTC
NA TRBJ2-7 TRBV6-5 NA CASSDSSYEQYF TGTGCCAGCAGTGACAGCTCCTACGAGCAGTACTTC
NA TRBJ2-7 TRBV11-2 TRBD1 CASSLGIGQVDEQYF TGTGCCAGCAGCTTAGGGATCGGACAGGTGGACGAGCAGTACTTC
NA TRBJ1-6 TRBV11-2 TRBD1 CASSSLGTEGSPLHF TGTGCCAGCAGCTCCCTAGGGACAGAAGGTTCACCCCTCCACTTT
NA TRBJ2-5 TRBV13 NA CASSLGGEETQYF TGTGCCAGCAGCTTGGGCGGTGAGGAGACCCAGTACTTC
NA TRBJ1-1 TRBV30 NA CAWTNNAEAFF TGTGCCTGGACCAACAACGCTGAAGCTTTCTTT
NA TRBJ2-6 TRBV2 TRBD1 CASSLGQGSGANVLTF TGTGCCAGCAGTTTGGGACAGGGCTCTGGGGCCAACGTCCTGACTTTC
NA TRBJ2-3 TRBV19 TRBD1 CASSIRQGLRTDTQYF TGTGCCAGTAGTATACGACAGGGTCTCCGCACAGATACGCAGTATTTT
NA TRBJ2-1 TRBV18 NA CASSPRGENEQFF TGTGCCAGCTCACCACGGGGGGAAAATGAGCAGTTCTTC
NA TRBJ2-3 TRBV7-9 TRBD2 CASSLTAGGPPSTDTQYF TGTGCCAGCAGCTTGACAGCGGGAGGGCCCCCTAGCACAGATACGCAGTATTTT